The clone carrying this TCR beta chain was detected a few times. The data originate from a study of CD8 T cells in Susac syndrome. The CDR3 is made up of 14 amino acids. J lost 1 base, V lost 5 bases, and 4 bases had no gene match. CDR1 is MNHEY, CDR2 SVGAGI, per germline. TEMRA cells were FACS-enriched, unlike CD8+ and CD4+ T cells, which were negatively isolated. When the RNA was reverse transcribed, random hexamers were used with an input of roughly 0.5 to 1 ug. The TCR beta CDR3 was amplified by immunoSEQ multiplex PCR across 54 Vbeta, 13 Jbeta. In TCRdb, the immunoSEQ multiplex PCR reads were re-called with MiXCR into one record per CDR3 protein. The repertoire holds 400,000 to 550,000 distinct CDR3 sequences, with more than 80% as singletons.

This receptor was obtained from a human donor with multiple sclerosis. This rearrangement joins TRBV6-5 to TRBJ2-7, with 8 bases matching TRBD1. Source material: CD8+ T cells from PBMCs. The chain's CDR3 is CASSPWTGSYEQYF. In DNA form, the CDR3 reads TGTGCCAGCAGTCCCTGGACAGGGTCCTACGAGCAGTACTTC.